This T cell receptor beta chain was obtained from a study of T cell responses to AZD1222 COVID-19 vaccine. Background on the study: Pooled in the analysis were second doses at about 4 or about 12 weeks.

TCRdb keeps only in-frame clones here, not all; method: immunoSEQ multiplex PCR. The table includes approximately 100,000 clones, roughly nine tenths detected once. On this clone: Antigen specificity is unknown.

General observations from the study: Dominant CD4 TCR responses targeted spike regions 160-218 and 743-854. Repertoire sampling occurred only after the peak T cell response.

The sequencing used peripheral blood, collected on day 0 of AZD1222 vaccination. This clonotype originated in an adult in good health.

For the CDR3, the DNA is TGTGCCAGCAGCCGAGGGGTAGCCAAAAACATTCAGTACTTC. Amino acid sequence: CASSRGVAKNIQYF. V gene TRBV7-8 combines with J gene TRBJ2-4; D tentatively fits TRBD1 or TRBD2 (5 bases each). Germline-derived CDR1 and CDR2 are SGHVS and FQNEAQ. V was trimmed by 5 bases and J by 0 bases, leaving 8 bases between them. The length of the CDR3 is 14 residues.